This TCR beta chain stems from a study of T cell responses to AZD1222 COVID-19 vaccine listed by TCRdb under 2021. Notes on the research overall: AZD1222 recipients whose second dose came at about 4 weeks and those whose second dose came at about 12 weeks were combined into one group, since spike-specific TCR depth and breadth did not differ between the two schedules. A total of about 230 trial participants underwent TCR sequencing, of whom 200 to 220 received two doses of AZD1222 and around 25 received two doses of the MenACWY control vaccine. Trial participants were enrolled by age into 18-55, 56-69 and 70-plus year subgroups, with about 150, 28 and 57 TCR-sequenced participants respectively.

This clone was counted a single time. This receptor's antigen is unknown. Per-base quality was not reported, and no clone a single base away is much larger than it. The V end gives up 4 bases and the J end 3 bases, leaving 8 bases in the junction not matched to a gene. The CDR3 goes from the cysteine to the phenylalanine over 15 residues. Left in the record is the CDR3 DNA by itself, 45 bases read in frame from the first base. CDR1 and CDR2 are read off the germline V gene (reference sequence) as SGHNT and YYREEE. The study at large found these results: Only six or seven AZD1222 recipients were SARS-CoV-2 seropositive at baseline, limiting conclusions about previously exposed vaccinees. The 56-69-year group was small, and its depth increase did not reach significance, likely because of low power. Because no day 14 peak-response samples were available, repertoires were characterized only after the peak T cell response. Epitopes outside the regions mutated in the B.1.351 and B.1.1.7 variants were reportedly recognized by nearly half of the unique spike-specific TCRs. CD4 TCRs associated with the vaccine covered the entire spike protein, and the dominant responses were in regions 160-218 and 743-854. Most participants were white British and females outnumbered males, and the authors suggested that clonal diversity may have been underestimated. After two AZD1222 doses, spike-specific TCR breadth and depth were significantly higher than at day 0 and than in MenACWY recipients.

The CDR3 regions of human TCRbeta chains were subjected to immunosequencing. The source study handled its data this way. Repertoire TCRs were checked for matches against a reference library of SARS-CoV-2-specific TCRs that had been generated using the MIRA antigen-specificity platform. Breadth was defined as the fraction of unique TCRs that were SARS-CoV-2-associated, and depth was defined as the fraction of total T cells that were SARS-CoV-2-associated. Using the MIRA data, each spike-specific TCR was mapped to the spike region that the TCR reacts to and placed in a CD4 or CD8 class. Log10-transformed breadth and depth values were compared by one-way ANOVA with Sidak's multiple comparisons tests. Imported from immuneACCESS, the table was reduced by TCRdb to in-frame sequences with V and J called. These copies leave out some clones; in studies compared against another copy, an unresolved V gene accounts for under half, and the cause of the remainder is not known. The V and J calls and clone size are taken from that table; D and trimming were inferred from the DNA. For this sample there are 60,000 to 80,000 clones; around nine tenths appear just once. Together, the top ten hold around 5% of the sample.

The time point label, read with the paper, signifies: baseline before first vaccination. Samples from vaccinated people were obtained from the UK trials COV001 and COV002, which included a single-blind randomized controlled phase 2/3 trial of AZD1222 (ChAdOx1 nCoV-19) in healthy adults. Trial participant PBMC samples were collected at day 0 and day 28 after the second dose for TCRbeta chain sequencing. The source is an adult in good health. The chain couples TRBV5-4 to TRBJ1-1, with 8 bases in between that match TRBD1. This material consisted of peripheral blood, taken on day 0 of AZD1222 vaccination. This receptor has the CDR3 CASSGKDRVDTEAFF. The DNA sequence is TGTGCCAGCAGCGGGAAGGACAGGGTGGACACTGAAGCTTTCTTT.